This T cell receptor (beta chain) was sequenced for a study of blood T cell repertoires in COVID-19. Study-wide context: Specimens from acute and convalescent COVID-19 originated in the United States, Italy and Spain. T cells, B-cell-depleted T cells, or PBMCs provided the cDNA or gDNA that served as material.

Germline-derived CDR1 and CDR2 are LGHNA and YNFKEQ. Trimming stripped 5 bases from V and 2 bases from J, with 17 bases between. The CDR3 length is 16 residues. Source study methods: The assay estimated nucleated cells by amplifying reference gene primers. Only in-frame clones appear in the TCRdb table, and some are missing; sequencing was by immunoSEQ multiplex PCR. V, J and clone size are those of that table, while D and trimming were read from the DNA. The table lists 210,000 or so clones, 92% of them singletons. The J gene is TRBJ2-3, the V gene TRBV4-2, with D possibly matching TRBD2 (7 bases). Source material: peripheral blood. This sequence was found in a man younger than 40 with acute or convalescent COVID-19. The DNA for the CDR3 is TGTGCCAGCAGCTCTTTTTTGGGGGGGCTCACAGATACGCAGTATTTT. Amino acids: CASSSFLGGLTDTQYF.